This T cell receptor (beta chain) is from a study of blood T cell repertoires in COVID-19. On the study more broadly: From the United States, Italy and Spain came samples of acute and convalescent COVID-19. In each case, the material was cDNA or gDNA derived from T cells, B-cell-depleted T cells, or PBMCs.

It was during active infection that Seattle patients were enrolled and then longitudinally followed. As handled by the study authors: Amplifying reference gene primers gave estimates of nucleated cell counts. The protocol was immunoSEQ multiplex PCR, while the TCRdb copy is restricted to in-frame clones and leaves out a portion. The DNA was the basis for D and trimming; V, J and clone size are from that table. Of under 150,000 clones detected, more than 80% appear once; the ten largest clones hold roughly 5%. Losses at the gene ends were 4 bases for V and 4 bases for J; bases not matched to a gene: 14. Germline V gives CDR1 SGHRS, CDR2 YFSETQ. This CDR3 region has 17 residues. This clone was detected once.

The sample taken for sequencing was peripheral blood. The genes are TRBV5-1 and TRBJ2-3, with 8 bases aligning to TRBD2. The source of this sequence is a woman in her sixties with COVID-19, enrolled during active disease. CDR3 coding DNA: TGCGCCAGCAGCCTTCAGATGGGGGGACTAGGCCCAGATACGCAGTATTTT. Translation: CASSLQMGGLGPDTQYF.